The rows below give T cell receptor beta chains drawn from one sample of a study of TIL therapy for anti-PD-1-resistant metastatic lung cancer. Some clones are missing from TCRdb's copy, which holds only in-frame ones; the method was immunoSEQ multiplex PCR. The data show about 48,000 clones, 70% to 85% seen once. The sample was tumor tissue, taken at baseline. Source of these receptors: a person aged 25 to 85 with non-small cell lung cancer. CDR3s include the opening cysteine and the closing phenylalanine or tryptophan. Fields, in order: clone size, CDR3 length, V gene, D gene, J gene, CDR3 protein, CDR3 DNA. A D gene is named only where the DNA matches it firmly. Part of the rows lack a size; the others show once, few, many or a class for expanded clones.

few	19	TRBV4-1	-	TRBJ1-6	CASSQDALSSVSYNSPLHF	TGCGCCAGCAGCCAAGATGCCCTGAGTTCTGTCTCCTATAATTCACCCCTCCACTTT
-	14	TRBV19	-	TRBJ2-3	CASSVLRGTDTQYF	TGTGCCAGTAGTGTTTTAAGGGGCACAGATACGCAGTATTTT
-	13	TRBV10-2	-	TRBJ2-3	CASSDWSTDTQYF	TGCGCCAGCAGTGATTGGAGCACAGATACGCAGTATTTT
-	15	TRBV28	-	TRBJ1-2	CASSGRGNRVYGYTF	TGTGCCAGCAGTGGCCGGGGGAACAGGGTCTACGGCTACACCTTC
-	13	TRBV7-2	-	TRBJ2-7	CASSPASVSEQYF	TGTGCCAGCAGCCCGGCCAGCGTTTCCGAGCAGTACTTC
-	13	TRBV7-2	-	TRBJ2-7	CASSREGGYEQYF	TGTGCCAGCAGCCGAGAGGGGGGCTACGAGCAGTACTTC
-	17	TRBV5-8	TRBD2	TRBJ2-6	CASSIPGGGPGANVLTF	TGTGCCAGCAGCATACCGGGGGGGGGCCCTGGGGCCAACGTCCTGACTTTC
-	13	TRBV5-1	-	TRBJ1-5	CASSLGFSSPQHF	TGCGCCAGCAGCTTGGGGTTCTCGTCTCCCCAGCATTTT
-	11	TRBV29-1	-	TRBJ1-3	CSVSLGNTIYF	TGCAGCGTTTCGTTAGGAAACACCATATATTTT
-	14	TRBV19	-	TRBJ2-4	CASSILRPSNIQYF	TGTGCCAGTAGTATCCTCAGGCCCAGCAACATTCAGTACTTC
-	14	TRBV19	-	TRBJ2-4	CASSSGLAKNIQYF	TGTGCCAGTAGTAGCGGTCTAGCCAAAAACATTCAGTACTTC
medium-sized	13	TRBV28	TRBD2	TRBJ2-1	CASSQTSGRAAVF	TGTGCCAGCAGTCAGACTAGCGGGAGGGCCGCGGTCTTC
once	14	TRBV6-1	-	TRBJ1-5	CASSEGWRDQPQHF	TGTGCCAGCAGTGAAGGATGGAGGGATCAGCCCCAGCATTTT
-	11	TRBV6-6	-	TRBJ1-2	CASGGATGYTF	TGTGCCAGCGGGGGCGCGACCGGCTACACCTTC
-	15	TRBV19	TRBD1	TRBJ1-2	CASSSNPGTGYGYTF	TGTGCCAGTAGTTCCAATCCCGGGACAGGGTATGGCTACACCTTC
-	15	TRBV12-5	TRBD1	TRBJ2-3	CASGPGTGSTDTQYF	TGTGCTAGTGGTCCCGGGACAGGGAGCACAGATACGCAGTATTTT
-	14	TRBV15	-	TRBJ1-1	CATSPAQGYTEAFF	TGTGCCACCAGCCCGGCGCAGGGGTACACTGAAGCTTTCTTT
-	14	TRBV7-2	-	TRBJ2-3	CASSTAMKEDTQYF	TGTGCCAGCAGCACCGCCATGAAGGAGGATACGCAGTATTTT
-	12	TRBV29-1	-	TRBJ1-1	CSVGPAGAEAFF	TGCAGCGTTGGACCTGCGGGCGCTGAAGCTTTCTTT
-	16	TRBV5-1	TRBD2	TRBJ2-7	CASSLGGLAGGNEQYF	TGCGCCAGCAGCTTGGGAGGACTAGCGGGAGGGAACGAGCAGTACTTC
-	15	TRBV28	-	TRBJ1-5	CASSLGRQGSQPQHF	TGTGCCAGCAGTTTAGGAAGGCAGGGAAGTCAGCCCCAGCATTTT
-	15	TRBV4-1	-	TRBJ1-1	CASSQPTQNREEAFF	TGCGCCAGCAGCCAGCCAACTCAGAACAGGGAAGAAGCTTTCTTT
-	14	TRBV6-5	TRBD1	TRBJ2-7	CASSYSGTAAKQYF	TGTGCCAGCAGTTACTCGGGGACAGCCGCTAAGCAGTACTTC
-	12	TRBV5-1	-	TRBJ1-1	CASSLQSDEAFF	TGCGCCAGCAGCTTGCAGTCGGATGAAGCTTTCTTT
few	16	TRBV28	-	TRBJ1-2	CASSSSRGGLGDGYTF	TGTGCCAGCAGTTCCTCCCGGGGGGGGCTCGGCGATGGCTACACCTTC
-	14	TRBV5-6	-	TRBJ2-5	CASSLVGPQETQYF	TGTGCCAGCAGCTTGGTTGGACCCCAAGAGACCCAGTACTTC
few	14	TRBV4-1	TRBD1	TRBJ2-5	CASSQEDRDETQYF	TGCGCCAGCAGCCAAGAGGACAGGGATGAGACCCAGTACTTC
-	17	TRBV7-8	TRBD1	TRBJ1-6	CASSLLPGGQGNSPLHF	TGTGCCAGCAGCTTACTACCGGGGGGACAGGGAAATTCACCCCTCCACTTT
once	12	TRBV10-2	-	TRBJ1-1	CASTQANTEAFF	TGCGCCAGCACCCAAGCAAACACTGAAGCTTTCTTT
-	14	TRBV15	-	TRBJ1-4	CATSSPGYNEKLFF	TGTGCCACCAGCAGCCCGGGATATAATGAAAAACTGTTTTTT
-	13	TRBV6-1	-	TRBJ2-2	CASLDWYTGELFF	TGTGCCAGCCTTGACTGGTACACCGGGGAGCTGTTTTTT
-	14	TRBV6-5	-	TRBJ2-1	CASSPGLSYNEQFF	TGTGCCAGCAGCCCCGGTCTCTCCTACAATGAGCAGTTCTTC
once	13	TRBV5-1	-	TRBJ2-2	CASSTDNPGELFF	TGCGCCAGCAGCACTGACAACCCCGGGGAGCTGTTTTTT
-	14	TRBV5-1	-	TRBJ2-7	CASSRVGETYEQYF	TGCGCCAGTAGCAGGGTGGGAGAAACCTACGAGCAGTACTTC
-	13	TRBV6-1	-	TRBJ2-7	CASSLEQGFEQYF	TGTGCCAGCAGCCTAGAACAGGGATTCGAGCAGTACTTC